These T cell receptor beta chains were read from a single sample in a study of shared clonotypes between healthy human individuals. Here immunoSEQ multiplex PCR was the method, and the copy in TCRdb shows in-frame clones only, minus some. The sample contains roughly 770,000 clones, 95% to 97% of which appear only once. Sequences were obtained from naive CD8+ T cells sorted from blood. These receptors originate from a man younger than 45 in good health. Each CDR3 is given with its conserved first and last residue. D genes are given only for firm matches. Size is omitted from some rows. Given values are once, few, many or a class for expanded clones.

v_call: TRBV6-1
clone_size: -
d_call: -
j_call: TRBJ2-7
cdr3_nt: TGTGCCAGCAGTGATAGTATAAGGGCAGTTTATTTCCCCGAGCAGTACTTC
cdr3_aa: CASSDSIRAVYFPEQYF

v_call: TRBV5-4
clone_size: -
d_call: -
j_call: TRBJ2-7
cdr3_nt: TGTGCCAGCAGTTTCGCCACGGGAGACTACGAGCAGTACTTC
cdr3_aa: CASSFATGDYEQYF

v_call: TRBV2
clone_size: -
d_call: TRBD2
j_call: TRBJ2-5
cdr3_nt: TGTGCCAGCAGTACCGGACTAGCAACCCAAGAGACCCAGTACTTC
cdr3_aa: CASSTGLATQETQYF

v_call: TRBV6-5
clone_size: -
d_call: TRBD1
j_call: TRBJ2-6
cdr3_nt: TGTGCCAGCAGACAGGGGGCGACCGGGGCCAACGTCCTGACTTTC
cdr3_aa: CASRQGATGANVLTF

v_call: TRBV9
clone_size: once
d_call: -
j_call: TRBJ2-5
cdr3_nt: TGTGCCAGCAGCTTGCCCAGGGATACGCAGATAGAGACCCAGTACTTC
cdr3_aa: CASSLPRDTQIETQYF

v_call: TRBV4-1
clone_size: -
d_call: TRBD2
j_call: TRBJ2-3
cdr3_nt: TGCGCCAGCAGCCTCGTAGCGGGAACAGATACGCAGTATTTT
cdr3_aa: CASSLVAGTDTQYF

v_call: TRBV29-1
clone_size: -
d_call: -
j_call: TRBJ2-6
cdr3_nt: TGCAGCGCTGAGACAGCGATACTAGGGGCCAACGTCCTGACTTTC
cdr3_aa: CSAETAILGANVLTF

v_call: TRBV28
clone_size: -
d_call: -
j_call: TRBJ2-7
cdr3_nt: TGTGCCAGCAGTTCGCCCGGGACCCACGAGCAGTACTTC
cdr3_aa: CASSSPGTHEQYF

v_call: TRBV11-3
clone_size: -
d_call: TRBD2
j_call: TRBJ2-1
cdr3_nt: TGTGCCAGCAGCCCCAGGACTAGCGGGAACTTCAATGAGCAGTTCTTC
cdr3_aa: CASSPRTSGNFNEQFF

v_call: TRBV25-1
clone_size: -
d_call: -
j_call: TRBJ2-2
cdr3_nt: TGTGCCAGCAGTGATCACACCGGGGAGCTGTTTTTT
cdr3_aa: CASSDHTGELFF

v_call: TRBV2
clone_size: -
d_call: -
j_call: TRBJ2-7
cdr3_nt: TGTGCCAGCGGGAGAGAGCAGTACTTC
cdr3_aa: CASGREQYF

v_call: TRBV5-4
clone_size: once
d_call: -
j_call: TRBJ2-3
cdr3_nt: TGTGCCAGCAGCTTGGGGACAGCGCTCACAGATACGCAGTATTTT
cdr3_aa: CASSLGTALTDTQYF

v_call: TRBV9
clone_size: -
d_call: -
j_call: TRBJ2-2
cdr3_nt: TGTGCCAGCAGCGTCTTAGCCGCAGGGTTAGGGACCGGGGAGCTGTTTTTT
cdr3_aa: CASSVLAAGLGTGELFF

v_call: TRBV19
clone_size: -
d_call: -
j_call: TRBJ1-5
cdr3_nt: TGTGCCAGTAGTATAAGGCTTGGGACAACTTATGGTCAGCCCCAGCATTTT
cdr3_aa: CASSIRLGTTYGQPQHF

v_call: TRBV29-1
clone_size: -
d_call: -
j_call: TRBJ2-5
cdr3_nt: TGCAGCGTCGGGGGATTAGCCTTGAAATGGGGTGAGACCCAGTACTTC
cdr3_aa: CSVGGLALKWGETQYF

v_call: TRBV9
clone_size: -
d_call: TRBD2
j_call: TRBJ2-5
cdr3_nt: TGTGCCAGCAGCGCAGAAGGACTAGCGGGAGGCGGCCTAGTGGGAGAGACCCAGTACTTC
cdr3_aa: CASSAEGLAGGGLVGETQYF

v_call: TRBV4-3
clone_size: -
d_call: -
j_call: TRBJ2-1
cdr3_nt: TGCGCCAGCAGCCCTTGGAGGGGAACCAACAATGAGCAGTTCTTC
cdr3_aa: CASSPWRGTNNEQFF

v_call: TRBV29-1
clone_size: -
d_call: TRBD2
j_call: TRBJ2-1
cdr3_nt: TGCAGCGTTGAAGAACCTAGCGGAACCTACAATGAGCAGTTCTTC
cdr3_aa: CSVEEPSGTYNEQFF

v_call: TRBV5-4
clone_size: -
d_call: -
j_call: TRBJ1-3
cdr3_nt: TGTGCCAGCAGCTGGGGGACGGCCTCTGGAAACACCATATATTTT
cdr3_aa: CASSWGTASGNTIYF

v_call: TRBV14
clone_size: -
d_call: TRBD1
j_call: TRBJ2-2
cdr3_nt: TGTGCCAGCAGCCAAGACGCATATGATAGGATCCAGGGGGATATTAACACCGGGGAGCTGTTTTTT
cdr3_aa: CASSQDAYDRIQGDINTGELFF

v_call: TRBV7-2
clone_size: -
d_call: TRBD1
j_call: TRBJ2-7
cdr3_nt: TGTGCCAGCAGCTTAGTAGTGACAGGGGGTTACGAGCAGTACTTC
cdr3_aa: CASSLVVTGGYEQYF

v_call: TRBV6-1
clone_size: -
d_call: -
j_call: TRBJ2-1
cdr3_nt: TGTGCCAGCAGTGAATTAGGTTTCGGGTCGGATGAGCAGTTCTTC
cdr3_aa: CASSELGFGSDEQFF

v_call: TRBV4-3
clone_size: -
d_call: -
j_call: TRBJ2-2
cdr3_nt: TGCGCCAGCAGCCAAGATGGTTCGGGAAGCACCGGGGAGCTGTTTTTT
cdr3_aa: CASSQDGSGSTGELFF

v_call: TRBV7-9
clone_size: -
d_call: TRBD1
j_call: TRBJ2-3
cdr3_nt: TGTGCCAGCAGCTACCTTGGGACAGGGGCTAACACAGATACGCAGTATTTT
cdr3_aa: CASSYLGTGANTDTQYF

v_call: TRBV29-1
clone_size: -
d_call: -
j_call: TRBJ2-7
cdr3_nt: TGCAGCGTCGCTTCCCCCCTCGAGCAGTACTTC
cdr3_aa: CSVASPLEQYF

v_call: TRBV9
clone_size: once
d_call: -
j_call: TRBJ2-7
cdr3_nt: TGTGCCAGCAGCGTAGGGGGGGGCACCTACGAGCAGTACTTC
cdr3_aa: CASSVGGGTYEQYF

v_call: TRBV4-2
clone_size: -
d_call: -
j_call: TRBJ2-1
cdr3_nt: TGTGCCAGCAGCCAAGATCCGTCTACTGAGCAGTTCTTC
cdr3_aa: CASSQDPSTEQFF

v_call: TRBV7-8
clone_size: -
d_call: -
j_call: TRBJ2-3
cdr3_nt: TGTGCCAGCAGACCGAAAACCACAGATACGCAGTATTTT
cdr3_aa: CASRPKTTDTQYF

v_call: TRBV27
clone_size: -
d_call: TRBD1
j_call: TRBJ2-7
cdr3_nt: TGTGCCAGCAGTTTGACAGGGGGCTCTTACGAGCAGTACTTC
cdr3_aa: CASSLTGGSYEQYF

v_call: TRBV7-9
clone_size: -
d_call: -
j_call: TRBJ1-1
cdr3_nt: TGTGCCAGCAGCCCAAGTCTAGGGGTGGGCACTGAAGCTTTCTTT
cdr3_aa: CASSPSLGVGTEAFF

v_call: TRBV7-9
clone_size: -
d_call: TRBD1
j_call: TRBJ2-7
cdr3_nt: TGTGCCAGCAGCCCCACGGGAACAGGGGACGTATACGAGCAGTACTTC
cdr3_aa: CASSPTGTGDVYEQYF

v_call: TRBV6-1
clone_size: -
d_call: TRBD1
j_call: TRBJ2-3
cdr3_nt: TGTGCCAGCAGTGAGGGGACAGTCAGCTCAGATACGCAGTATTTT
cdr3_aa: CASSEGTVSSDTQYF

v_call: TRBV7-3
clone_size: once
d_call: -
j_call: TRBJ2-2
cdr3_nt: TGTGCCAGCAACGAACAGGGGAACACCGGGGAGCTGTTTTTT
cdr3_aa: CASNEQGNTGELFF

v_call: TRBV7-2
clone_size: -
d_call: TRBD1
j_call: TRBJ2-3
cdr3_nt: TGTGCCAGCAGCATATGGGACAGAGGCACAGATACGCAGTATTTT
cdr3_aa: CASSIWDRGTDTQYF

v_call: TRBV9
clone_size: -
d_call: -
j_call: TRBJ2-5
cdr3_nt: TGTGCCAGCAGCGTAGAGGCACCTTCGGGGACCCAGTACTTC
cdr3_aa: CASSVEAPSGTQYF

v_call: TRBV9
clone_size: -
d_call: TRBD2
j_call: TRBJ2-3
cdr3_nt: TGTGCCAGCAGCGTAGCCTGGACTAGCGGGACGAGGGATACGCAGTATTTT
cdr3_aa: CASSVAWTSGTRDTQYF

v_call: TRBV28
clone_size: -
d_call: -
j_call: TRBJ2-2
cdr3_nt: TGTGCCAGCAGTTTAAGGGGAGACGGGGAGCTGTTTTTT
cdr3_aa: CASSLRGDGELFF

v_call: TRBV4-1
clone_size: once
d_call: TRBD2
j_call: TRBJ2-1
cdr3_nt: TGCGCCAGCAGCCACCGGACTAGCGGAGCTTACAATGAGCAGTTCTTC
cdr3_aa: CASSHRTSGAYNEQFF

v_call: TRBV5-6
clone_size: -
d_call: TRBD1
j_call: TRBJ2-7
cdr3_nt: TGTGCCAGCAGACAAACCGGGACAGGGGAAAACGAGCAGTACTTC
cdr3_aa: CASRQTGTGENEQYF

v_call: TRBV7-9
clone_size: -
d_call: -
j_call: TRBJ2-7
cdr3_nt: TGTGCCAGCAGCTTGGGTTCCTACGAGCAGTACTTC
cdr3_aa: CASSLGSYEQYF

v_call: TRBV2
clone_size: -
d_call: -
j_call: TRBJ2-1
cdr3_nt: TGTGCCAGCAGTGAAAGGTTTTACGGCGAAAATGAGCAGTTCTTC
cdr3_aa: CASSERFYGENEQFF

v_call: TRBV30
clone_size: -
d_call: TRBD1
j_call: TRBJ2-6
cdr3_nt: TGTGCCTGGAGAGACCGGACAGGGGGTTCCCCACTCTCTGGGGCCAACGTCCTGACTTTC
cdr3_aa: CAWRDRTGGSPLSGANVLTF

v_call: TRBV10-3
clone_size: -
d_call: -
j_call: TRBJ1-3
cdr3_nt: TGTGCCATCAGCGAGGAGGGCGGGATTGGAAACACCATATATTTT
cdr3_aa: CAISEEGGIGNTIYF

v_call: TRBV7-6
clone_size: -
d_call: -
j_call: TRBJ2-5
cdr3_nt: TGTGCCAGCAGCTTAGTAGGCAGAGAGACCCAGTACTTC
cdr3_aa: CASSLVGRETQYF

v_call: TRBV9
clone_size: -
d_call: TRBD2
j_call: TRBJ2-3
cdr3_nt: TGTGCCAGCTCTGCGGGAGGGACGGATACGCAGTATTTT
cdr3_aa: CASSAGGTDTQYF

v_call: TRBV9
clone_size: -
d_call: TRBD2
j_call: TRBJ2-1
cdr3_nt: TGTGCCAGCAGCGGACTAGCGGGCTTCAATGAGCAGTTCTTC
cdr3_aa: CASSGLAGFNEQFF

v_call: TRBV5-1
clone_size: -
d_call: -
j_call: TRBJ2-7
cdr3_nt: TGCGCCAGCAGCTTGACAGGCGCCTCCTACGAGCAGTACTTC
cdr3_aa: CASSLTGASYEQYF